Sequencing of this T cell receptor beta chain was carried out in a study of blood T cells in healthy people across ages. Drawn from each donor were ten milliliters of peripheral blood. A second PCR, run for about 6 to 11 cycles, used a sample-barcoded 5' primer plus a J-beta primer mix. There were at least 3 million CDR3-containing paired-end reads obtained from each sample. TCRdb re-called the 5' RACE reads through MiXCR, storing one row per CDR3 protein. The sample holds some 1.4 million distinct CDR3 sequences; around two fifths are singletons and the top ten take roughly 7.9%. Trimming cost V 1 base and J 4 bases, with 17 bases left between them. This CDR3 region has 17 residues. Germline assignment: CDR1 SEHNR and CDR2 FQNEAQ (reference sequence).

This clonotype originated in a woman between 18 and 29 years old in good health. Input material: blood. J is TRBJ1-3 and V is TRBV7-9; D not resolved. As DNA, the CDR3 is TGTGCCAGCAGCTTAGATCTCCGGGAGTCGTTCGGAAACACCATATATTTT. As protein: CASSLDLRESFGNTIYF.